This paragraph covers one T cell receptor beta chain sequence. The data were produced by immunoSEQ multiplex PCR, yet TCRdb's version contains in-frame clones alone and is incomplete. The table shows about 140,000 clones, with 85% to 95% occurring only once. The data were obtained in a study of T cell responses to AZD1222 COVID-19 vaccine. The CDR3 loop spans 15 amino acids. The V and J ends lost 4 bases and 3 bases, in that order; junction bases with no gene match: 4. The germline CDR1 and CDR2 sequences are SNHLY and FYNNEI. The sample consisted of peripheral blood, taken on day 0 of AZD1222 vaccination. The receptor comes from an adult in good health. The chain carries TRBV2 and TRBJ1-4; 8 bases match TRBD1. Written as DNA, the CDR3 is TGTGCCAGCAGTGGAGGGGGACAGGCTAATGAAAAACTGTTTTTT. This encodes CASSGGGQANEKLFF.